This T cell receptor beta chain was captured in a study of blood T cell repertoires in COVID-19. Study background: Acute and convalescent COVID-19 samples came from the United States, Italy and Spain. In each case, the material was cDNA or gDNA derived from T cells, B-cell-depleted T cells, or PBMCs.

TCRdb's copy holds only in-frame clones and misses some; the assay was immunoSEQ multiplex PCR. The table has about 440,000 clones, about nine tenths seen once. CDR1 LGHNA and CDR2 YNFKEQ come from the germline V gene. The V segment lost 3 bases and the J segment 5 bases; nucleotides outside the gene matches: 15. The CDR3 runs 17 residues. Enrollees, about 18 to 95 years old, lived in roughly 24 US areas. Cohorts were assigned according to the clinical history that participants reported. The chain is built from TRBV4-2 and TRBJ2-5; 7 positions match TRBD2. Sequencing was done on a sample of PBMCs or T cells enriched from blood (not recorded which). The origin of this receptor is a man younger than 35 who had recovered from COVID-19. CDR3 in DNA: TGTGCCAGCAGCCAGTCCTTGGGGAGGGCCGGTCGGGAGACCCAGTACTTC. It specifies CASSQSLGRAGRETQYF.